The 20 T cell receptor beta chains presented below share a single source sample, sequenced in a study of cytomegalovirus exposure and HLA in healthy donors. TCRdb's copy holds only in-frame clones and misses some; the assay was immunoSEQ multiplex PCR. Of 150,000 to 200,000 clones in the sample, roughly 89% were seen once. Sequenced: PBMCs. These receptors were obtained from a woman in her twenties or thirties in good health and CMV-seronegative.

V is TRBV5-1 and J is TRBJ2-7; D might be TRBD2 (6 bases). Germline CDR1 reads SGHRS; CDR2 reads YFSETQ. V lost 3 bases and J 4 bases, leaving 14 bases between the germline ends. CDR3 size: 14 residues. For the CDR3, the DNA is TGCGCCAGCAGCTCGGACGGGGGAGCATACGAGCAGTACTTC. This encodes CASSSDGGAYEQYF. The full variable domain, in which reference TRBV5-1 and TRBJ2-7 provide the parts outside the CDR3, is KAGVTQTPRYLIKTRGQQVTLSCSPISGHRSVSWYQQTPGQGLQFLFEYFSETQRNKGNFPGRFSGRQFSNSRSEMNVSTLELGDSALYLCASSSDGGAYEQYFGPGTRLTVT.

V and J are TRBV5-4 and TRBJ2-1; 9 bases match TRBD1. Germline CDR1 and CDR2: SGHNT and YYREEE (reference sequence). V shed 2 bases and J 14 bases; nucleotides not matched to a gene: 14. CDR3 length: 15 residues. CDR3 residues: CASSFGTTGGVTKFF. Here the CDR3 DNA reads TGTGCCAGCAGCTTTGGGACTACAGGGGGCGTTACTAAGTTCTTC.

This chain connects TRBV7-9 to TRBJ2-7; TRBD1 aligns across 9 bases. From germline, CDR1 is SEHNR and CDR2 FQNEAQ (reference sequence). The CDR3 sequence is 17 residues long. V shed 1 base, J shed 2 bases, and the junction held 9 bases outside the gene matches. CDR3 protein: CASSLVPGTGPPYEQYF. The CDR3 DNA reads TGTGCCAGCAGCTTAGTACCCGGGACAGGGCCTCCCTACGAGCAGTACTTC. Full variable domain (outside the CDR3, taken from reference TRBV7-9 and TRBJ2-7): DTGVSQNPRHKITKRGQNVTFRCDPISEHNRLYWYRQTLGQGPEFLTYFQNEAQLEKSRLLSDRFSAERPKGSFSTLEIQRTEQGDSAMYLCASSLVPGTGPPYEQYFGPGTRLTVT.

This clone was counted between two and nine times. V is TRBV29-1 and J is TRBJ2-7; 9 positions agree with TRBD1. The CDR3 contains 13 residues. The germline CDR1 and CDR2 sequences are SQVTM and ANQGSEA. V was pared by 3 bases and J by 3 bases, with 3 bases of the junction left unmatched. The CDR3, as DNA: TGCAGCGTTGAGTGGGGACAGGGCTACGAGCAGTACTTC. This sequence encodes CSVEWGQGYEQYF.

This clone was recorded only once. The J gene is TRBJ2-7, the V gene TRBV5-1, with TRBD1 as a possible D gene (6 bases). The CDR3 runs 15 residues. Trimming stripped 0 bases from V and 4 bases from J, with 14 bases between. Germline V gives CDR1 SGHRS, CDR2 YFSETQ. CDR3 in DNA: TGCGCCAGCAGCTTGGCGACAGGTGGGGGTTACGAGCAGTACTTC. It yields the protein CASSLATGGGYEQYF.

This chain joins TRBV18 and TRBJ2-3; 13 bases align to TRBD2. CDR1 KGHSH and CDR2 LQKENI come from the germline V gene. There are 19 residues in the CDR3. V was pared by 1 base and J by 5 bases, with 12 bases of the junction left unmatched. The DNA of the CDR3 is TGTGCCAGCTCACCACGTACTAGCGGGGGGGCCAATCGGGGAGATACGCAGTATTTT. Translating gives CASSPRTSGGANRGDTQYF.

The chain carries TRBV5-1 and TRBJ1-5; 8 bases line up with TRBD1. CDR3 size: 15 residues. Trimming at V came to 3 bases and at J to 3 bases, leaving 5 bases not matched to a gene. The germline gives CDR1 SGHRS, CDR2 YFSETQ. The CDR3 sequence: CASSWGTGNNQPQHF. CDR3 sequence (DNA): TGCGCCAGCAGCTGGGGGACAGGCAACAATCAGCCCCAGCATTTT.

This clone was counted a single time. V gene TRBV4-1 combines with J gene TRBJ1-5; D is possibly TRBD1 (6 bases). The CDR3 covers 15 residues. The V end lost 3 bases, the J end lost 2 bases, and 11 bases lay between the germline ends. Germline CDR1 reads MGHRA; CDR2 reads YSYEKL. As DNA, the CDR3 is TGCGCCAGCAGCCACACAGGGTCGGGCAATCAGCCCCAGCATTTT. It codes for CASSHTGSGNQPQHF.

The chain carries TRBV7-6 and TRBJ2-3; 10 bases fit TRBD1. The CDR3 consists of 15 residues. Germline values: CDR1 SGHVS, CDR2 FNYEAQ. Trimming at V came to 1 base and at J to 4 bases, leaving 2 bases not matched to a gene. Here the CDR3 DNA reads TGTGCCAGCAGCTTAGAGGGGACAGGGGCAGATACGCAGTATTTT. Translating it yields CASSLEGTGADTQYF.

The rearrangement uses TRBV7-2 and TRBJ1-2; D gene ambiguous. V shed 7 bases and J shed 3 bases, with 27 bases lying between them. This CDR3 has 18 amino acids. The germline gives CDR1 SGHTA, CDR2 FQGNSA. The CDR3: CASTLPQTSRDWDYGYTF. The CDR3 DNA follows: TGTGCCAGCACCCTCCCCCAAACCTCGCGGGATTGGGACTATGGCTACACCTTC.

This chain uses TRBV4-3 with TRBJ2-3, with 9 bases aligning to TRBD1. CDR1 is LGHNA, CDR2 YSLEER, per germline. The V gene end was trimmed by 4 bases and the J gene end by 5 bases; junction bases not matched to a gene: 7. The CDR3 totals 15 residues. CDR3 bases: TGCGCCAGCAGCCCCGGGACAGGGAGTGGAGATACGCAGTATTTT. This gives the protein CASSPGTGSGDTQYF.

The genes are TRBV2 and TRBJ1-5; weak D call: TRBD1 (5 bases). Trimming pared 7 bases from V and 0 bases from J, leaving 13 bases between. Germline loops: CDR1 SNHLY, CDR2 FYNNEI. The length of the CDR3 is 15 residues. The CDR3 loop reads CASTHDSNSNQPQHF. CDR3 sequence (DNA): TGTGCCAGCACTCACGACAGCAATAGCAATCAGCCCCAGCATTTT.

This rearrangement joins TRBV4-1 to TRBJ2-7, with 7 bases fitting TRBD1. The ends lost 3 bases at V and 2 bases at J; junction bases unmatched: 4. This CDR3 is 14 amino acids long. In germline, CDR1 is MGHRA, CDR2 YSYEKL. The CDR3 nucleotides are TGCGCCAGCAGCCAGCCGGGACAGACCTACGAGCAGTACTTC. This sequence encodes CASSQPGQTYEQYF.

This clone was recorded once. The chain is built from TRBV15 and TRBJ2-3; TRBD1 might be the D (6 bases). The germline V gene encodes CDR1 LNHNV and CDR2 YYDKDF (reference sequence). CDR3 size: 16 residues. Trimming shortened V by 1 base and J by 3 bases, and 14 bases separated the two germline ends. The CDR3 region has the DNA TGTGCCACCAGCAGAGTTTTGGCAGGGGCAACAGATACGCAGTATTTT. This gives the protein CATSRVLAGATDTQYF.

The CDR3 DNA reads as TGTGCCTGGAGTGTAAGTGGGGGGGGCCTCTCCTACAATGAGCAGTTCTTC. Residues: CAWSVSGGGLSYNEQFF. The genes are TRBV30 and TRBJ2-1; tentative D call: TRBD2 (7 bases). From germline, CDR1 is GTSNPN and CDR2 SVGIG (reference sequence). The CDR3 has 17 amino acids. The V gene lost 0 bases and the J gene lost 0 bases, with 15 bases spanning the gap.

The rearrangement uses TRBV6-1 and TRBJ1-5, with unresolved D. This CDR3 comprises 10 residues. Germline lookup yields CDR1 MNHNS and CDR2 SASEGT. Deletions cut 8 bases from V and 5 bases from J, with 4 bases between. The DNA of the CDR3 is TGTGCCAGCGGCTATCAGCCCCAGCATTTT. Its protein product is CASGYQPQHF.

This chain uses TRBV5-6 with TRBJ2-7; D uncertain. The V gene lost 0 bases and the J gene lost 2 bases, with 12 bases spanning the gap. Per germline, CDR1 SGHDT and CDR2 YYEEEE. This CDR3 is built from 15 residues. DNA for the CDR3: TGTGCCAGCAGCTTGGAGCCCGGCAGGACCTACGAGCAGTACTTC. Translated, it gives CASSLEPGRTYEQYF.

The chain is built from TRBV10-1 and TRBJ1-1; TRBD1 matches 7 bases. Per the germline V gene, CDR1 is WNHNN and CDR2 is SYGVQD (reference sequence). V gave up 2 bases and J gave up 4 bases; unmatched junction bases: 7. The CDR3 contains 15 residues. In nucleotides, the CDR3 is TGCGCCAGCAGTGAGAGCCGACAGGGCGGCACTGAAGCTTTCTTT. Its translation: CASSESRQGGTEAFF.

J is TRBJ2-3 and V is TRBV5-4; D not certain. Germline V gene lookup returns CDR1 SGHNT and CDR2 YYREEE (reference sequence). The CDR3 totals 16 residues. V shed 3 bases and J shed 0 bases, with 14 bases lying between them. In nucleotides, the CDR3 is TGTGCCAGCAGCTCAATGGCCGCTTCTAGCACAGATACGCAGTATTTT. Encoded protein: CASSSMAASSTDTQYF.

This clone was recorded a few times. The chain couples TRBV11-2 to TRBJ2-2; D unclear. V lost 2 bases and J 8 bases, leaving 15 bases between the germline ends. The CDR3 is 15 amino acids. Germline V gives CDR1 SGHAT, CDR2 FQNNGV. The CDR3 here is CASSLRAPLVGELFF. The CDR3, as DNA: TGTGCCAGCAGCTTACGTGCACCACTTGTAGGGGAGCTGTTTTTT.